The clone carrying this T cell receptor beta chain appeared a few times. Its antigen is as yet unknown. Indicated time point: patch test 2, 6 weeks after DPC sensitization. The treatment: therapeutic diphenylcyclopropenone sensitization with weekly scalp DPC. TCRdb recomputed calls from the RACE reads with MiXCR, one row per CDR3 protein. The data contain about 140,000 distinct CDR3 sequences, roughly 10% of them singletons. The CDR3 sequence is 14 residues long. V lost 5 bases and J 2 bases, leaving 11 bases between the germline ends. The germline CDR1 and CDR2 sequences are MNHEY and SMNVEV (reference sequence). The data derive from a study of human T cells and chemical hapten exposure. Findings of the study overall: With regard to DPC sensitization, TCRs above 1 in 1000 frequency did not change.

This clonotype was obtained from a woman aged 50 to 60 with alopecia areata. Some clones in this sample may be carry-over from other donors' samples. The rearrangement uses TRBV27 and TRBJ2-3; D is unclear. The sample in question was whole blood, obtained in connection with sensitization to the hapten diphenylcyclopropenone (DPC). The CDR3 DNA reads TGTGCCAGCAGTCCAGGCCTTTTCACAGATACGCAGTATTTT. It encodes CASSPGLFTDTQYF.